The source of this T cell receptor (beta chain) is a study of T cell repertoires in cytomegalovirus infection. TCRdb re-analysed the reads in MiXCR, keeping a single row per CDR3 protein. The table records roughly 860,000 distinct CDR3 sequences, around a third of them present only once. Study findings and constraints: There were HLA-C-restricted CMV-specific TCR beta clonotypes dominating the ex vivo response.

Trimming stripped 4 bases from V and 6 bases from J, with 10 bases between. CDR3 length: 13 residues. CDR1 SEHNR and CDR2 FQNEAQ come from the germline V gene (reference sequence). This clonotype was counted a few times. Its antigen is unknown. The sequenced sample was cultured CD8+ T cells from PBMCs, obtained from culture after CMV antigen stimulation. This chain links TRBV7-9 with TRBJ1-5; a possible D gene is TRBD1 (6 bases). This clonotype was sampled from a human donor in good health (CMV status not recorded). Some clones in this sample may be carry-over from other donors' samples. CDR3 nucleotides: TGTGCCAGCAGCTGGGGGGCTGGTCAGCCCCAGCATTTT. Its protein product is CASSWGAGQPQHF.